This T cell receptor (beta chain) was found in a study of T cells in narcolepsy. Sequencing used immunoSEQ multiplex PCR; TCRdb keeps in-frame clones, though not all of them. The sample carries approximately 26,000 clones, more than 75% recorded once. Germline V gene sequence: CDR1 MGHRA, CDR2 YSYEKL. Trimming stripped 0 bases from V and 0 bases from J, with 6 bases between. CDR3 size: 15 residues. The chain employs TRBV4-1 and TRBJ2-1; D gene ambiguous. The sequence derives from a human donor in good health. The sample taken for sequencing was memory (CD45RA-) CD4+ T cells from blood. The CDR3 nucleotides are TGCGCCAGCAGCCAAGAGGAGAGCTCCTACAATGAGCAGTTCTTC. This gives the protein CASSQEESSYNEQFF.